These T cell receptor beta chains were read from a single sample in a study of regulatory T cells in long-lasting Graves disease. TCRdb analysed the multiplex PCR reads with MiXCR anew, one entry per CDR3 protein. Among about 340,000 distinct CDR3 sequences listed, roughly a fifth were seen once. This specimen consisted of peripheral blood mononuclear cells (PBMCs), obtained when the disease was refractory, from a patient treated with antithyroid drugs. The receptor source for this set is a female donor with Graves disease. Both conserved end residues are part of each CDR3. The D gene is left open where the match is weak. Some rows have no size entry. The others give once, few or many, or a class for an expanded clone.

j_gene: TRBJ2-7; abundance: NA; len: 15; v_gene: TRBV19; d_gene: NA; CDR3aa: CASSISSSAWGEQYF; CDR3nt: TGTGCCAGTAGTATATCGTCTAGCGCCTGGGGCGAGCAGTACTTC
j_gene: TRBJ1-2; abundance: few; len: 15; v_gene: TRBV5-1; d_gene: TRBD1; CDR3aa: CASTGGQGIGSGYTF; CDR3nt: TGCGCCAGCACCGGGGGACAGGGGATAGGAAGTGGCTACACCTTC
j_gene: TRBJ1-3; abundance: NA; len: 14; v_gene: TRBV15; d_gene: TRBD1; CDR3aa: CATSARGTGNTIYF; CDR3nt: TGTGCCACCAGCGCCAGGGGGACTGGAAACACCATATATTTT
j_gene: TRBJ1-4; abundance: many; len: 15; v_gene: TRBV24-1; d_gene: NA; CDR3aa: CATQPTGRFNEKLFF; CDR3nt: TGTGCCACCCAACCTACGGGGAGGTTTAATGAAAAACTGTTTTTT
j_gene: TRBJ1-5; abundance: NA; len: 13; v_gene: TRBV6-1; d_gene: NA; CDR3aa: CASYKGFGQPQHF; CDR3nt: TGTGCCAGCTACAAGGGATTTGGGCAGCCCCAGCATTTT
j_gene: TRBJ2-2; abundance: many; len: 16; v_gene: TRBV3-1; d_gene: NA; CDR3aa: CASSHNQGRDTGELFF; CDR3nt: TGTGCCAGCAGTCATAATCAGGGGAGGGACACCGGGGAGCTGTTTTTT
j_gene: TRBJ2-1; abundance: NA; len: 12; v_gene: TRBV28; d_gene: NA; CDR3aa: CASTDRYNEQFF; CDR3nt: TGTGCCAGTACAGACAGGTACAATGAGCAGTTCTTC
j_gene: TRBJ2-4; abundance: few; len: 14; v_gene: TRBV12-5; d_gene: TRBD1; CDR3aa: CASGLSGGGNIQYF; CDR3nt: TGTGCTAGTGGTTTGTCAGGGGGTGGAAACATTCAGTACTTC
j_gene: TRBJ2-3; abundance: NA; len: 10; v_gene: TRBV2; d_gene: NA; CDR3aa: CASRGDTQYF; CDR3nt: TGTGCCAGCCGCGGAGATACGCAGTATTTT
j_gene: TRBJ1-1; abundance: many; len: 14; v_gene: TRBV7-8; d_gene: NA; CDR3aa: CASSPSTVNTEAFF; CDR3nt: TGTGCCAGCAGCCCCTCGACAGTGAACACTGAAGCTTTCTTT
j_gene: TRBJ2-5; abundance: NA; len: 16; v_gene: TRBV5-6; d_gene: TRBD2; CDR3aa: CASSFPSGRRGETQYF; CDR3nt: TGTGCCAGCAGCTTCCCTAGCGGGAGGCGAGGAGAGACCCAGTACTTC
j_gene: TRBJ2-7; abundance: many; len: 14; v_gene: TRBV19; d_gene: TRBD2; CDR3aa: CASRTSGSSYEQYF; CDR3nt: TGTGCCAGTCGGACTAGCGGGAGCTCCTACGAGCAGTACTTC
j_gene: TRBJ2-7; abundance: many; len: 15; v_gene: TRBV7-9; d_gene: NA; CDR3aa: CASSLVAGSSYEQYF; CDR3nt: TGTGCCAGCAGCTTAGTGGCCGGGAGCTCCTACGAGCAGTACTTC
j_gene: TRBJ2-2; abundance: many; len: 16; v_gene: TRBV3-1; d_gene: TRBD2; CDR3aa: CASTQAGRARAGELFF; CDR3nt: TGTGCCAGCACCCAAGCGGGAAGGGCCAGGGCCGGGGAGCTGTTTTTT
j_gene: TRBJ2-7; abundance: few; len: 17; v_gene: TRBV7-8; d_gene: TRBD1; CDR3aa: CASSFSGGTGDLYEQYF; CDR3nt: TGTGCCAGCAGCTTCTCGGGCGGGACAGGGGACCTCTACGAGCAGTACTTC
j_gene: TRBJ1-6; abundance: many; len: 19; v_gene: TRBV11-3; d_gene: NA; CDR3aa: CASSLDTEQPLKAGSPLHF; CDR3nt: TGTGCCAGCAGCTTAGATACCGAACAACCTCTTAAGGCAGGTTCACCCCTCCACTTT
j_gene: TRBJ1-1; abundance: NA; len: 14; v_gene: TRBV5-1; d_gene: TRBD1; CDR3aa: CASSSPGGSTEAFF; CDR3nt: TGCGCCAGCAGCTCCCCAGGGGGAAGTACTGAAGCTTTCTTT
j_gene: TRBJ1-4; abundance: many; len: 15; v_gene: TRBV11-2; d_gene: NA; CDR3aa: CASSPTDSLGYQLFF; CDR3nt: TGTGCCAGCAGCCCTACTGACAGCCTCGGCTATCAACTGTTTTTT
j_gene: TRBJ2-7; abundance: NA; len: 13; v_gene: TRBV19; d_gene: NA; CDR3aa: CASSGLRAYEQYF; CDR3nt: TGTGCCAGTAGTGGGTTAAGGGCCTACGAGCAGTACTTC
j_gene: TRBJ2-7; abundance: few; len: 16; v_gene: TRBV6-2/TRBV6-3; d_gene: TRBD2; CDR3aa: CASSSLLSGSSYEQYF; CDR3nt: TGTGCCAGCAGTTCTCTACTTAGCGGGAGCTCCTACGAGCAGTACTTC
j_gene: TRBJ2-2; abundance: few; len: 16; v_gene: TRBV7-2; d_gene: NA; CDR3aa: CASSLYSRSNTGELFF; CDR3nt: TGTGCCAGCAGCTTATATTCTAGATCGAACACCGGGGAGCTGTTTTTT
j_gene: TRBJ2-7; abundance: few; len: 16; v_gene: TRBV20-1; d_gene: TRBD2; CDR3aa: CSARDLLGLAGGEQYF; CDR3nt: TGCAGTGCTAGAGATCTCTTAGGGCTAGCGGGAGGCGAGCAGTACTTC
j_gene: TRBJ2-2; abundance: many; len: 13; v_gene: TRBV28; d_gene: NA; CDR3aa: CASYRDPTGELFF; CDR3nt: TGTGCCAGCTACAGGGATCCCACCGGGGAGCTGTTTTTT
j_gene: TRBJ2-2; abundance: few; len: 16; v_gene: TRBV28; d_gene: NA; CDR3aa: CASSPVGTGDTGELFF; CDR3nt: TGTGCCAGCAGCCCAGTGGGGACGGGGGACACCGGGGAGCTGTTTTTT
j_gene: TRBJ1-5; abundance: many; len: 16; v_gene: TRBV30; d_gene: TRBD1; CDR3aa: CAWSVQTGGFGQPQHF; CDR3nt: TGTGCCTGGAGTGTCCAGACAGGGGGCTTTGGTCAGCCCCAGCATTTT
j_gene: TRBJ2-7; abundance: NA; len: 16; v_gene: TRBV6-1; d_gene: TRBD2; CDR3aa: CASSSRFGLAAYEQYF; CDR3nt: TGTGCCAGCAGCTCCCGTTTCGGCCTAGCGGCCTACGAGCAGTACTTC
j_gene: TRBJ2-7; abundance: NA; len: 17; v_gene: TRBV4-2; d_gene: NA; CDR3aa: CASSQEHLTGIPYEQYF; CDR3nt: TGTGCCAGCAGCCAGGAGCACCTCACAGGGATTCCCTACGAGCAGTACTTC
j_gene: TRBJ2-7; abundance: many; len: 14; v_gene: TRBV6-1; d_gene: TRBD1; CDR3aa: CASSAGQGGYEQYF; CDR3nt: TGTGCCAGCAGTGCGGGACAGGGGGGCTACGAGCAGTACTTC
j_gene: TRBJ1-3; abundance: NA; len: 15; v_gene: TRBV20-1; d_gene: NA; CDR3aa: CSASPDGASGNTIYF; CDR3nt: TGCAGTGCTAGTCCGGACGGAGCCTCTGGAAACACCATATATTTT
j_gene: TRBJ2-4; abundance: many; len: 19; v_gene: TRBV7-8; d_gene: NA; CDR3aa: CASSLAPTIRGSYKNIQYF; CDR3nt: TGTGCCAGCAGCTTAGCCCCGACGATTCGAGGGTCCTACAAAAACATTCAGTACTTC
j_gene: TRBJ2-5; abundance: NA; len: 13; v_gene: TRBV19; d_gene: TRBD1; CDR3aa: CASTPRTGSTQYF; CDR3nt: TGTGCCAGTACCCCACGGACAGGGAGCACCCAGTACTTC
j_gene: TRBJ1-5; abundance: many; len: 13; v_gene: TRBV2; d_gene: NA; CDR3aa: CATKGISNQPQHF; CDR3nt: TGTGCCACCAAGGGGATAAGCAATCAGCCCCAGCATTTT
j_gene: TRBJ1-6; abundance: many; len: 13; v_gene: TRBV11-3; d_gene: NA; CDR3aa: CASSLGQNSPLHF; CDR3nt: TGTGCCAGCAGCTTAGGTCAGAATTCACCCCTCCACTTT
j_gene: TRBJ1-2; abundance: many; len: 14; v_gene: TRBV5-1; d_gene: TRBD1; CDR3aa: CASRTGPRNYGYTF; CDR3nt: TGCGCCAGCAGGACAGGGCCTCGGAACTATGGCTACACCTTC
j_gene: TRBJ1-1; abundance: NA; len: 14; v_gene: TRBV5-1; d_gene: NA; CDR3aa: CASGGGQLNTEAFF; CDR3nt: TGCGCCAGTGGAGGGGGACAATTGAACACTGAAGCTTTCTTT
j_gene: TRBJ1-2; abundance: many; len: 14; v_gene: TRBV30; d_gene: NA; CDR3aa: CACPSDGVLYGYTF; CDR3nt: TGTGCCTGTCCTAGCGATGGGGTCCTCTATGGCTACACCTTC
j_gene: TRBJ1-6; abundance: many; len: 14; v_gene: TRBV28; d_gene: TRBD1; CDR3aa: CASSFGQGSSPLHF; CDR3nt: TGTGCCAGCAGTTTCGGACAGGGGAGTTCACCCCTCCACTTT
j_gene: TRBJ1-2; abundance: many; len: 12; v_gene: TRBV10-3; d_gene: NA; CDR3aa: CAISGQAYGYTF; CDR3nt: TGTGCCATCAGTGGACAGGCCTATGGCTACACCTTC
j_gene: TRBJ1-2; abundance: many; len: 12; v_gene: TRBV12-3/TRBV12-4; d_gene: NA; CDR3aa: CASVRGGYGYTF; CDR3nt: TGTGCCAGCGTTCGGGGAGGCTATGGCTACACCTTC
j_gene: TRBJ2-5; abundance: many; len: 15; v_gene: TRBV7-2; d_gene: NA; CDR3aa: CASSPGVTSWETQYF; CDR3nt: TGTGCCAGCAGCCCGGGGGTTACTTCCTGGGAGACCCAGTACTTC
j_gene: TRBJ1-1; abundance: NA; len: 13; v_gene: TRBV12-3/TRBV12-4; d_gene: NA; CDR3aa: CASLRDSRPEAFF; CDR3nt: TGTGCCAGCCTTAGGGACTCCCGCCCTGAAGCTTTCTTT
j_gene: TRBJ1-4; abundance: many; len: 15; v_gene: TRBV12-3/TRBV12-4; d_gene: NA; CDR3aa: CASSLGSGANRKLFF; CDR3nt: TGTGCCAGCAGTTTAGGATCCGGGGCTAACCGAAAACTGTTTTTT
j_gene: TRBJ1-2; abundance: many; len: 15; v_gene: TRBV2; d_gene: NA; CDR3aa: CASSEEGRGFYGYTF; CDR3nt: TGTGCCAGCAGTGAGGAGGGGAGGGGGTTCTATGGCTACACCTTC